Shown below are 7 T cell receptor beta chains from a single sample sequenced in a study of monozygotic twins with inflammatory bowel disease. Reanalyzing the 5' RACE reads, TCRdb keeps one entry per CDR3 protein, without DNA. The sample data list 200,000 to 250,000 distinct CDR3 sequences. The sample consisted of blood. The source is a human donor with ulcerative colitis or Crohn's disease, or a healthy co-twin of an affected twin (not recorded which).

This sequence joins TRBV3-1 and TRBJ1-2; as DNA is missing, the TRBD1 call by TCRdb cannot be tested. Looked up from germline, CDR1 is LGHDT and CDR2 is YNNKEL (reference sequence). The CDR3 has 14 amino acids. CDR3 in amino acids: CASSQKTGYYGYTF.

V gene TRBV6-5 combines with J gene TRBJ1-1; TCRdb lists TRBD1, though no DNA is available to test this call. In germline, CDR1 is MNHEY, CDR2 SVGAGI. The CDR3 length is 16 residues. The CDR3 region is CASSNLLGQGDTEAFF.

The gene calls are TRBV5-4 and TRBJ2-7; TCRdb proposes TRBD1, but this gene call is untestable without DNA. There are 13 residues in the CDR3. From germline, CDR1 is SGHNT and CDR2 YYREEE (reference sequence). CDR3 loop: CASSLTGSDEQYF.

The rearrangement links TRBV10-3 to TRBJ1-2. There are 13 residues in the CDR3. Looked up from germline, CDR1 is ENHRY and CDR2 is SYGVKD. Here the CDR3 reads CAISESRNYGYTF.

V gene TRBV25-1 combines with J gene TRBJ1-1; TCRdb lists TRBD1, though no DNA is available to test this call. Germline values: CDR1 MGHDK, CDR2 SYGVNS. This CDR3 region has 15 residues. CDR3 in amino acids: CASSPRAGKNTEAFF.

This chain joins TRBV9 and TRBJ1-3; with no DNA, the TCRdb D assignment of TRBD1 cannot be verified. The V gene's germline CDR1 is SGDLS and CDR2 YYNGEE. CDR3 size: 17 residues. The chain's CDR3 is CASSVGSGASSGNTIYF.

The CDR3 protein is CASSSRPGGISTNYGYTF. The rearrangement uses TRBV5-1 and TRBJ1-2; TCRdb's D gene call, TRBD1, goes unchecked for lack of DNA. The CDR3 has 18 residues. In germline, CDR1 is SGHRS, CDR2 YFSETQ.